The sequence of this T cell receptor beta chain was determined in a study of blood T cell repertoires in COVID-19 (dated by TCRdb to 2020 to 2022). Looking at the study overall: Samples covering the acute and convalescent phases of COVID-19 were provided by collaborators in the United States, Italy and Spain. The material from the prospective study consisted of cDNA or gDNA derived from T cells, B-cell-depleted T cells, or PBMCs. The dataset comprised deeply sampled blood TCRbeta repertoires from subjects exposed to, actively infected with, or recovered from COVID-19. The repertoires were released in a freely available public database intended as a resource for research on the immune response to SARS-CoV-2. Samples were obtained from the ongoing ImmuneRACE study (first 160 participants) and from 1,254 subjects provided by 6 global collaborators. Nearly every sample came with metadata listing a de-identified subject ID, COVID-19 status, age in years and sex. Where HLA class I and class II types were available, the types were taken from metadata supplied by the sample provider, not from assay-based typing. Paper-wide results and their limitations: The quantity of clinical and demographic metadata differed by source and by participant and was supplied without curation.

TCRbeta CDR3 regions were amplified from genomic DNA using the immunoSEQ Assay, a bias-controlled multiplex PCR. Turning to the authors' computational methods: The number of nucleated cells in each sample was estimated by amplification of reference gene primers within the assay. To quantify the absolute abundance of each unique TCRbeta CDR3 rearrangement, sequence reads were collapsed and filtered. For each sample, productive Simpson clonality was calculated as the square root of Simpson's diversity index over productive rearrangements. The table was pulled from immuneACCESS by TCRdb, which kept in-frame rearrangements only. Such tables lose some clones; where checked, under half of the loss comes from unresolved V genes, and the rest has no known cause. D and trimming come from the DNA, and the V and J calls and clone size come from that table. Here the sample has fewer than 110,000 clones; around 89% occur a single time. The ten largest clones capture roughly 4.9% of the sample.

The collaborating institutions used their own protocols to collect whole blood in K2EDTA tubes. Collaborator samples were shipped for TCRbeta analysis as frozen whole blood, isolated PBMCs, or DNA extracted from either sample type. The trim is 4 bases for V and 5 bases for J, with a gap of 9 bases between the germline ends. The CDR3 spans 13 residues, from the cysteine through the phenylalanine. Of all the DNA, just the CDR3 is kept, 39 bases in frame from base 1. Comment on this clone: Its antigen is currently not known. Within one base of it there is no much larger clone, and no base qualities were kept.

The V and J genes are TRBV12-3 or TRBV12-4 and TRBJ2-1; the D gene is unclear. Material: peripheral blood. The sequence was obtained from a man in his forties or fifties with active or convalescent COVID-19. The CDR3 reads as follows: CASSYTANNEQFF. Read as DNA, the sequence is TGTGCCAGCAGTTATACAGCCAACAATGAGCAGTTCTTC.